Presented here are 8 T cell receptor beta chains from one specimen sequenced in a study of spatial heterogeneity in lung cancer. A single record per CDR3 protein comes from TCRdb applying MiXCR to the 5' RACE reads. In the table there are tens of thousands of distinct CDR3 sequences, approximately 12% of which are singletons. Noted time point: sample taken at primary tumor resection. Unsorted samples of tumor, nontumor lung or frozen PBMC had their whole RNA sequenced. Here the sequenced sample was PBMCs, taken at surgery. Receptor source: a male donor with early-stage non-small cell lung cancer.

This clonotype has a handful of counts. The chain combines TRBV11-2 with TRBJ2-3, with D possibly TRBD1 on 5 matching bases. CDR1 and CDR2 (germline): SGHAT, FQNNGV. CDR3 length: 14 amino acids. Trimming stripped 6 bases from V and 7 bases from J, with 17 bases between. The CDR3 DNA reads TGTGCCAGCAGGGATCGGTTAGGGGTGTATACGCAGTATTTT. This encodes CASRDRLGVYTQYF. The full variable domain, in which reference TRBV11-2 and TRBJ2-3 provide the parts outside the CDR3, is EAGVAQSPRYKIIEKRQSVAFWCNPISGHATLYWYQQILGQGPKLLIQFQNNGVVDDSQLPKDRFSAERLKGVDSTLKIQPAKLEDSAVYLCASRDRLGVYTQYFGPGTRLTVL.

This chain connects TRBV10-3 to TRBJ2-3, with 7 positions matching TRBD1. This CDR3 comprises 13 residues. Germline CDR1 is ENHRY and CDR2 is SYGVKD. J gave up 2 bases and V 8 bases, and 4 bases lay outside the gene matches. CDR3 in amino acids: CAILDRTTDTQYF. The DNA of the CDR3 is TGTGCCATCCTGGACAGGACCACAGATACGCAGTATTTT.

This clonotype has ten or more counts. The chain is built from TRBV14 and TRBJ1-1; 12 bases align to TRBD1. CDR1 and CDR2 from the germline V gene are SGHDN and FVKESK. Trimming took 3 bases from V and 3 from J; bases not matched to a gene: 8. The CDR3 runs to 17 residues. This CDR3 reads CASSQRDRGLKDTEAFF. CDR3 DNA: TGTGCCAGCAGCCAGCGGGACAGGGGGCTGAAGGACACTGAAGCTTTCTTT.

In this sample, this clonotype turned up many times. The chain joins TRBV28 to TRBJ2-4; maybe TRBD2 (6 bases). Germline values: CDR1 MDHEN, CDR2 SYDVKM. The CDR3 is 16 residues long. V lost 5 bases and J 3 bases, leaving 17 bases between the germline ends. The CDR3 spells CASSKGGGISKNIQYF. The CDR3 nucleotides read TGTGCCAGCAGTAAGGGAGGCGGGATTAGCAAAAACATTCAGTACTTC.

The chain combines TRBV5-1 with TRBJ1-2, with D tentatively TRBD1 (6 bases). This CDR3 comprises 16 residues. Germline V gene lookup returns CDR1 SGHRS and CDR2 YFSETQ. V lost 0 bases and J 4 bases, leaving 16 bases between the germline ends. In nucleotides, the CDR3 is TGCGCCAGCAGCTTGGTTTTCGGGGGGCGCGGCTATGGCTACACCTTC. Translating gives CASSLVFGGRGYGYTF.

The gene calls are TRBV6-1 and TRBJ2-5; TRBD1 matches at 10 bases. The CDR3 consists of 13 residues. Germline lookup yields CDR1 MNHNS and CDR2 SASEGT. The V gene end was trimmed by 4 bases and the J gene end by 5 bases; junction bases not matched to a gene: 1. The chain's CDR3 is CASSGGQGETQYF. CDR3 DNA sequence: TGTGCCAGCAGTGGGGGACAGGGGGAGACCCAGTACTTC.

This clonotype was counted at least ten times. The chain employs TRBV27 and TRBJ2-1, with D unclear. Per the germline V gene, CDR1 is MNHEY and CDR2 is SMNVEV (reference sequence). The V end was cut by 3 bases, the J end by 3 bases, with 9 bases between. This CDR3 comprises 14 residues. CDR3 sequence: CASSFGGNYNEQFF. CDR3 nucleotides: TGTGCCAGCAGTTTTGGCGGAAACTACAATGAGCAGTTCTTC.

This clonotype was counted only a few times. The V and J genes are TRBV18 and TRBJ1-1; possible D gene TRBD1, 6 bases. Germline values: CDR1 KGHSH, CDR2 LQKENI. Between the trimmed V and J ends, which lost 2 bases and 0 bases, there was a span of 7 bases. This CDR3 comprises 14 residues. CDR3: CASSPGGLNTEAFF. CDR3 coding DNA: TGTGCCAGCTCACCAGGGGGCTTGAACACTGAAGCTTTCTTT.